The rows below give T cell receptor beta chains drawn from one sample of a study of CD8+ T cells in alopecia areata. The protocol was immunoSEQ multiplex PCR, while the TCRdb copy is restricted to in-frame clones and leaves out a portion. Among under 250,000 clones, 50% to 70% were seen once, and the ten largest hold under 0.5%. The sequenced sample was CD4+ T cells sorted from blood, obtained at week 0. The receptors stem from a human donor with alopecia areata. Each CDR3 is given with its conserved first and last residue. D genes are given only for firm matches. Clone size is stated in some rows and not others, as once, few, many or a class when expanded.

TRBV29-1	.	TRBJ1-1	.	CSVAGRANTEAFF	TGCAGCGTTGCCGGCAGGGCGAACACTGAAGCTTTCTTT
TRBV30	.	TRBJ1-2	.	CAWSLVESYGYTF	TGTGCCTGGAGTTTAGTGGAGAGCTATGGCTACACCTTC
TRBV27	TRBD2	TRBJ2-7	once	CASSVDSGVGYEQYF	TGTGCCAGCAGTGTCGATAGCGGGGTCGGCTACGAGCAGTACTTC
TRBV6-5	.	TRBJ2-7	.	CASSYGAYYEQYF	TGTGCCAGCAGTTATGGGGCTTACTACGAGCAGTACTTC
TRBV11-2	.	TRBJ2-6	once	CASSFPNGANVLTF	TGTGCCAGCAGCTTCCCCAACGGGGCCAACGTCCTGACTTTC
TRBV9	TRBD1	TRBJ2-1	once	CASSASRGFSYNEQFF	TGTGCCAGCAGCGCAAGCAGGGGGTTCTCCTACAATGAGCAGTTCTTC
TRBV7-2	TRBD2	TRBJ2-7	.	CASSLTSGSYYEQYF	TGTGCCAGCAGCTTGACTAGCGGGAGTTATTACGAGCAGTACTTC
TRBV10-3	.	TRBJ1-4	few	CAIRVDEKLFF	TGTGCCATCAGAGTAGATGAAAAACTGTTTTTT
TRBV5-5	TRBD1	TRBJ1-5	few	CASCLTPGQGNQPQHF	TGTGCCAGCTGCCTTACACCGGGACAGGGGAATCAGCCCCAGCATTTT
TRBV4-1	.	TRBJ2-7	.	CASSQERASYEQYF	TGCGCCAGCAGCCAAGAAAGGGCTAGCTACGAGCAGTACTTC
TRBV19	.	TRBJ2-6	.	CASSSGAGANVLTF	TGTGCCAGTAGTTCCGGCGCTGGGGCCAACGTCCTGACTTTC
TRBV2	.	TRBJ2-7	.	CASSRSDLYEQYF	TGTGCCAGCAGTAGATCAGACCTCTACGAGCAGTACTTC
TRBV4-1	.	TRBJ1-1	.	CASSQRDTEAFF	TGCGCCAGCAGCCAAAGGGACACTGAAGCTTTCTTT
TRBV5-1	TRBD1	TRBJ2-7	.	CAGTGSYEQYF	TGCGCCGGGACAGGGTCCTACGAGCAGTACTTC
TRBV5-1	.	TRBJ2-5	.	CASSLDAAPRETQYF	TGCGCCAGCAGCTTGGATGCGGCCCCGAGGGAGACCCAGTACTTC
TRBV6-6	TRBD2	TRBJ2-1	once	CASSPRGDEQFF	TGTGCCAGCAGCCCCCGGGGGGATGAGCAGTTCTTC
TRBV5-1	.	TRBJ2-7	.	CASRPPTDTYEQYF	TGCGCCAGCAGACCGCCGACCGACACCTACGAGCAGTACTTC
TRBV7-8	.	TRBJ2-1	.	CASSLRLAPRSSYNEQFF	TGTGCCAGCAGCTTACGCCTAGCGCCCCGAAGCTCCTACAATGAGCAGTTCTTC
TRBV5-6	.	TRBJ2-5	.	CASILSGTQYF	TGTGCCAGCATCCTCTCCGGGACCCAGTACTTC
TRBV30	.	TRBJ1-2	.	CAAAAGVF	TGTGCCGCGGCGGCGGGAGTTTTC
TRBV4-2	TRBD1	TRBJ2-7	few	CASSPDRVSNYEQYF	TGTGCCAGCAGCCCGGACAGGGTGTCGAACTACGAGCAGTACTTC
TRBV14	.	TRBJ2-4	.	CASSQAAGLRNIQYF	TGTGCCAGCAGCCAAGCGGCGGGCCTTCGAAACATTCAGTACTTC
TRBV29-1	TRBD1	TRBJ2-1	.	CSVDPRGQGGYNEQFF	TGCAGCGTCGACCCCCGAGGACAGGGGGGGTACAATGAGCAGTTCTTC
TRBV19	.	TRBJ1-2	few	CASSRYQGADYGYTF	TGTGCCAGTAGTAGATATCAGGGCGCTGACTATGGCTACACCTTC
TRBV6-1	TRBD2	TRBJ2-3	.	CASSASGGATDTQYF	TGTGCCAGCAGCGCTAGCGGGGGGGCCACAGATACGCAGTATTTT
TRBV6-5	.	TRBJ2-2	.	CASSHSRQNTGELFF	TGTGCCAGCAGTCACAGCCGACAGAACACCGGGGAGCTGTTTTTT
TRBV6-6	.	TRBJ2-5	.	CASRNEGETQYF	TGTGCCAGCAGGAACGAGGGAGAGACCCAGTACTTC
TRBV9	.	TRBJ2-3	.	CASSPTGTDTQYF	TGTGCCAGCAGCCCAACAGGCACAGATACGCAGTATTTT
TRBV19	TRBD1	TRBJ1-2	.	CASTPDRRQGYTF	TGTGCCAGTACCCCGGACAGGAGGCAAGGCTACACCTTC
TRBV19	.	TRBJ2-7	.	CATSLVGRAAYEQYF	TGTGCCACCTCGTTAGTGGGCAGGGCCGCCTACGAGCAGTACTTC
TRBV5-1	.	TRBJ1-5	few	CASSQGGFSNQPQHF	TGCGCCAGCAGTCAGGGCGGGTTTAGCAATCAGCCCCAGCATTTT
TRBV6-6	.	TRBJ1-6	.	CASADRPSIIHF	TGTGCCAGCGCGGACAGACCTTCTATTATCCACTTT
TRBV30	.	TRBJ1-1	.	CAWDPSGLHTEAFF	TGTGCCTGGGATCCCTCAGGGTTGCACACTGAAGCTTTCTTT
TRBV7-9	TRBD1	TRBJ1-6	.	CASSTRQGLSSPLHF	TGTGCCAGCAGCACTAGACAGGGTCTGAGTTCACCCCTCCACTTT
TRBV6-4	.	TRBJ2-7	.	CASSGGEYF	TGTGCCAGCAGTGGAGGCGAGTACTTC
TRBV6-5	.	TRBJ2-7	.	CATRSSGAYEQYF	TGTGCCACCAGGAGTTCTGGGGCCTACGAGCAGTACTTC
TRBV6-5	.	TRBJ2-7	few	CASSLRDSPYEQYF	TGTGCCAGCAGTCTGCGGGACAGTCCCTACGAGCAGTACTTC
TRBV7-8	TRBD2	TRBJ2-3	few	CASSLERVRGLAGSTDTQYF	TGTGCCAGCAGCTTAGAGCGAGTGAGGGGACTAGCGGGGAGCACAGATACGCAGTATTTT
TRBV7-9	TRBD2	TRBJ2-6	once	CASSFRLAGVSGANVLTF	TGTGCCAGCAGCTTCAGACTAGCGGGGGTCTCTGGGGCCAACGTCCTGACTTTC
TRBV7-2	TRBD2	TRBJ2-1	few	CASSLDSGRYNEQFF	TGTGCCAGCAGCTTAGATAGCGGGAGGTACAATGAGCAGTTCTTC
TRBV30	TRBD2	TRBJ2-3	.	CAWSRSGVLTDTQYF	TGTGCCTGGAGTAGGAGCGGGGTCCTCACGGATACGCAGTATTTT
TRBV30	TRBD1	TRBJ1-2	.	CGSGTANYGYTF	TGTGGGTCTGGGACAGCCAACTATGGCTACACCTTC
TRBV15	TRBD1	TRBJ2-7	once	CATSRGRGLPMEQYF	TGTGCCACCAGCAGAGGCAGGGGGCTACCTATGGAGCAGTACTTC
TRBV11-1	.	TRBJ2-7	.	CASSLAGGTYEQYF	TGTGCCAGCAGCTTAGCGGGAGGCACCTACGAGCAGTACTTC
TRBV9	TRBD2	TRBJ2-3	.	CASSETRTSGGTDTQYF	TGTGCCAGCAGCGAAACCCGGACTAGCGGGGGGACAGATACGCAGTATTTT
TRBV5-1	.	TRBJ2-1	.	CASAQRLTYNEQFF	TGCGCCAGCGCCCAGCGTTTGACCTACAATGAGCAGTTCTTC
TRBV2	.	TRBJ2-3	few	CASSELGDTQYF	TGTGCCAGCAGTGAACTCGGAGATACGCAGTATTTT
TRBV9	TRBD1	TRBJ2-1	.	CASSADSDRFHNEQFF	TGTGCCAGCAGCGCTGACTCGGACAGGTTCCACAATGAGCAGTTCTTC
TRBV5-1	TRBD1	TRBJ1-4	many	CASSWGQGTATNEKLFF	TGCGCCAGCAGCTGGGGTCAGGGGACAGCAACTAATGAAAAACTGTTTTTT
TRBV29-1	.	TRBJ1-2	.	CSVELGNGYTF	TGCAGCGTTGAATTAGGGAATGGCTACACCTTC
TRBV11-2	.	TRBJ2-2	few	CASSLRDTGELFF	TGTGCCAGCAGCCTCCGGGACACCGGGGAGCTGTTTTTT
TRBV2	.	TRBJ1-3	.	CASSERGGFSGNTIYF	TGTGCCAGCAGTGAAAGGGGCGGCTTCTCTGGAAACACCATATATTTT
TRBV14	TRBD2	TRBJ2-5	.	CASSQSSGRGETQYF	TGTGCCAGCAGCCAATCTTCAGGGAGGGGAGAGACCCAGTACTTC
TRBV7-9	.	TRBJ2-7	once	CASSLPAYEQYF	TGTGCCAGCAGCCTCCCCGCCTACGAGCAGTACTTC
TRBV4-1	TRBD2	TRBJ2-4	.	CASSQIGTSGLAKNIQYF	TGCGCCAGCAGCCAAATCGGGACTAGCGGCCTGGCCAAAAACATTCAGTACTTC
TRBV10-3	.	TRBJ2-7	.	CAISEGYEQYF	TGTGCCATCAGTGAGGGCTACGAGCAGTACTTC
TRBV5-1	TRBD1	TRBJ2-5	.	CASSRDRGETQYF	TGCGCCAGCAGTCGGGACAGGGGAGAGACCCAGTACTTC
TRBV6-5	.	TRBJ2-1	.	CASSDQESQRQFF	TGTGCCAGCAGCGACCAGGAATCCCAAAGACAGTTCTTC
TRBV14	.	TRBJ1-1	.	CASSQVVGRGDTEAFF	TGTGCCAGCAGCCAAGTCGTAGGGAGGGGCGATACTGAAGCTTTCTTT